The 21 T cell receptor beta chains reported below all come from one sample, sequenced in a study of early T cells in non-severe SARS-CoV-2 infection. From the 5' RACE reads, TCRdb called clonotypes with MiXCR, one entry per CDR3 protein. This sample has about 92,000 distinct CDR3 sequences, with about 15% found just once. The source material was whole blood. Receptors were obtained from an adult who was a healthcare worker with PCR-confirmed SARS-CoV-2 infection or an uninfected control (not recorded which).

This clonotype was seen at least ten times. The chain carries TRBV19 and TRBJ2-2; D is unclear. The germline V and J ends were trimmed by 7 bases and 1 base, with 13 bases remaining between them. This CDR3 is 15 amino acids long. The germline V gene has CDR1 LNHDA and CDR2 SQIVND (reference sequence). In DNA form, the CDR3 reads TGTGCCAGTACTCTTTCTCACCTGAACACCGGGGAGCTGTTTTTT. Its translation: CASTLSHLNTGELFF.

This clonotype was found once. The J gene is TRBJ1-6, the V gene TRBV7-2; 7 bases are a match to TRBD1. The CDR3 extends over 14 amino acids. Trimming removed 5 bases from V and 4 bases from J; junction bases left unmatched: 2. Germline assignment: CDR1 SGHTA and CDR2 FQGNSA. CDR3 sequence: CASSPTGYNSPLHF. CDR3 nucleotide sequence: TGTGCCAGCAGCCCGACAGGGTATAATTCACCCCTCCACTTT.

The chain combines TRBV28 with TRBJ1-2; D not resolved. The CDR3 has 13 residues. V gave up 2 bases and J gave up 3 bases, with 7 bases separating them. Germline values: CDR1 MDHEN, CDR2 SYDVKM. This CDR3 reads CASSLNGDYGYTF. The CDR3 DNA sequence: TGTGCCAGCAGTTTAAACGGGGACTATGGCTACACCTTC.

This chain connects TRBV6-4 to TRBJ2-2; 7 positions agree with TRBD1. CDR1 is MRHNA and CDR2 is SNTAGT in the germline V gene. This CDR3 contains 17 residues. With V trimmed by 3 bases and J by 5 bases, 12 bases remained unmatched. The CDR3 nucleotides are TGTGCCAGCAGTGAGGAGGCAACAGGGGCGTATACCGGGGAGCTGTTTTTT. Translation: CASSEEATGAYTGELFF.

This clonotype was seen a handful of times. The chain joins TRBV9 to TRBJ2-1, with 7 bases identical to TRBD2. This CDR3 comprises 16 residues. Looked up from germline, CDR1 is SGDLS and CDR2 is YYNGEE. J was trimmed by 3 bases and V by 0 bases; bases with no gene match: 6. CDR3 residues: CASSVGAGRDYNEQFF. Written as DNA, the CDR3 is TGTGCCAGCAGCGTAGGAGCGGGAAGGGACTACAATGAGCAGTTCTTC. The full variable domain, its missing parts supplied by reference TRBV9 and TRBJ2-1, is DSGVTQTPKHLITATGQRVTLRCSPRSGDLSVYWYQQSLDQGLQFLIQYYNGEERAKGNILERFSAQQFPDLHSELNLSSLELGDSALYFCASSVGAGRDYNEQFFGPGTRLTVL.

This clonotype was seen many times. The chain couples TRBV11-2 to TRBJ2-7; 7 bases map to TRBD1. The CDR3 covers 14 residues. Per the germline V gene, CDR1 is SGHAT and CDR2 is FQNNGV. V gave up 5 bases and J gave up 0 bases; unmatched junction bases: 4. The CDR3 nucleotides are TGTGCCAGCAGCCTCGGGACAGCCTCCTACGAGCAGTACTTC. Its translation: CASSLGTASYEQYF.

Points on this clonotype: With a much larger clone just one base away, this may be a read error. The rearrangement uses TRBV7-6 and TRBJ2-7; possibly TRBD2 for D (6 bases). The J call is uncertain, as TRBJ2-1 better fits the DNA end. The germline CDR1 and CDR2 sequences are SGHVS and FNYEAQ. This CDR3 spans 13 amino acids. The CDR3: CASSFDGSGEQFF. CDR3 in DNA: TGTGCCAGCAGCTTCGACGGGAGTGGTGAGCAGTTCTTC.

This clonotype has only a few counts. The chain uses TRBV11-2 and TRBJ2-3, with no clear D. Trimming left V 2 bases short and J 3 bases short, with 15 bases between. The CDR3 has 16 amino acids. CDR1 is SGHAT and CDR2 is FQNNGV in the germline V gene. The CDR3 sequence: CASSLSLRATTDTQYF. The CDR3 DNA reads as TGTGCCAGCAGCTTATCCCTAAGGGCGACGACAGATACGCAGTATTTT.

This chain connects TRBV19 to TRBJ2-5; tentatively, D is TRBD1 or TRBD2 (5 bases each). This CDR3 contains 12 residues. From germline, CDR1 is LNHDA and CDR2 SQIVND (reference sequence). Trimming cost V 7 bases and J 4 bases, with 10 bases left between them. In nucleotides, the CDR3 is TGTGCCAGTATGGGGGAAGGAGAGACCCAGTACTTC. It yields the protein CASMGEGETQYF.

This chain connects TRBV5-1 to TRBJ2-5; TRBD2 matches 11 bases. CDR3 length: 15 amino acids. The V gene end was trimmed by 4 bases and the J gene end by 5 bases; junction bases not matched to a gene: 7. Germline V gene lookup returns CDR1 SGHRS and CDR2 YFSETQ. CDR3 sequence: CASSPTLAGGETQYF. The CDR3, as DNA: TGCGCCAGCAGCCCGACCCTAGCGGGAGGCGAGACCCAGTACTTC.

This clonotype has only a few counts. The chain couples TRBV13 to TRBJ2-3; a weak D match, TRBD1 (6 bases). V lost 2 bases to trimming and J lost 4 bases, with 10 bases between them. The CDR3 loop spans 14 amino acids. Germline V CDR1 and CDR2: PRHDT, FYEKMQ (reference sequence). CDR3 bases: TGTGCCAGCAGCTTAAGGGGGTTCGCAGATACGCAGTATTTT. Its protein is CASSLRGFADTQYF.

This clonotype was observed a handful of times. The V gene is TRBV28, the J gene TRBJ2-5; maybe TRBD2 (5 bases). There are 14 residues in the CDR3. Per the germline V gene, CDR1 is MDHEN and CDR2 is SYDVKM. Between the trimmed V and J ends, which lost 6 bases and 2 bases, there was a span of 13 bases. CDR3 bases: TGTGCCAGCAGCCCCGCGGAGGTACAAGAGACCCAGTACTTC. Protein sequence: CASSPAEVQETQYF.

This clonotype occurred many times. V and J are TRBV11-3 and TRBJ2-3; D is uncertain. Trimming removed 1 base from V and 3 bases from J, with 8 bases in between. This CDR3 is built from 14 residues. From germline, CDR1 is SGHNT and CDR2 YENEEA. The CDR3 DNA reads TGTGCCAGCAGCTTAGTTACAGAGACAGATACGCAGTATTTT. Residues: CASSLVTETDTQYF.

This clonotype came up a few times. The chain carries TRBV6-1 and TRBJ2-3; possibly TRBD2 for D (5 bases). V gave up 11 bases and J gave up 6 bases, with 15 bases separating them. The CDR3 totals 12 residues. Per germline, CDR1 MNHNS and CDR2 SASEGT. CDR3 amino acids: CASREGWDTQYF. The CDR3 DNA follows: TGTGCCTCTCGCGAGGGTTGGGATACGCAGTATTTT.

In this sample, this clonotype turned up a few times. This chain connects TRBV20-1 to TRBJ2-5, with 9 bases lining up with TRBD2. This CDR3 has 15 amino acids. V lost 4 bases to trimming and J lost 1 base; unmatched junction nucleotides: 7. The germline V gene encodes CDR1 DFQATT and CDR2 SNEGSKA (reference sequence). The CDR3 protein is CSATILTSGQETQYF. DNA of the CDR3: TGCAGTGCTACTATTTTGACTAGCGGCCAAGAGACCCAGTACTTC.

CDR3: CASSHRDRVYEQYF. DNA for the CDR3: TGTGCCAGCAGCCACCGGGACAGGGTCTACGAGCAGTACTTC. The chain carries TRBV3-1 and TRBJ2-7; 9 positions match TRBD1. J lost 3 bases, V lost 3 bases, and 3 bases had no gene match. The germline CDR1 and CDR2 sequences are LGHDT and YNNKEL (reference sequence). The CDR3 sequence is 14 residues long.

This clonotype is termed medium-sized. The chain uses TRBV19 and TRBJ2-2; D gene uncertain. CDR1 and CDR2 (germline): LNHDA, SQIVND (reference sequence). The CDR3 runs 13 residues. The ends were cut back, 1 base at V and 5 bases at J, with 5 bases in the middle. The CDR3 region has the DNA TGTGCCAGTAGTATAGGTGGGACCGGGGAGCTGTTTTTT. It specifies CASSIGGTGELFF.

V usage is TRBV4-1 and J usage is TRBJ2-2, with D uncertain. Trimming took 5 bases from V and 8 from J, leaving 9 bases between them. CDR1 MGHRA and CDR2 YSYEKL come from the germline V gene. The CDR3 extends over 12 amino acids. CDR3 DNA sequence: TGCGCCAGCAGCACCCCACCAGGGGAGCTGTTTTTT. This gives the protein CASSTPPGELFF.

The CDR3 nucleotides read TGTGCCAGCAGTTGGGGACAAGCGAACACTGAAGCTTTCTTT. This gives the protein CASSWGQANTEAFF. This chain joins TRBV12-3 or TRBV12-4 and TRBJ1-1, with D tentatively TRBD1 (6 bases). CDR3 length equals 14 residues. The germline V and J ends were trimmed by 4 bases and 1 base, with 10 bases remaining between them.

This clonotype appeared a few times. The V gene is TRBV7-9, the J gene TRBJ2-3; TRBD2 matches 7 bases. The germline V gene encodes CDR1 SEHNR and CDR2 FQNEAQ (reference sequence). The CDR3 has 16 residues. V lost 1 base and J lost 1; bases outside the gene matches: 5. CDR3 nucleotides: TGTGCCAGCAGCTTAGGGCCTAGCGGACGCACAGATACGCAGTATTTT. This encodes CASSLGPSGRTDTQYF.

The chain recombines TRBV5-8 with TRBJ2-5, with 10 nucleotides matching TRBD2. The CDR3 runs 21 residues. V gave up 1 base and J gave up 0 bases; unmatched junction bases: 18. Per the germline V gene, CDR1 is SGHTS and CDR2 is YDEGEE. The CDR3 bases are TGTGCCAGCAGCTTGAGTTTCCGTCTAGCGGGAGCACGTACAGACCAAGAGACCCAGTACTTC. As protein: CASSLSFRLAGARTDQETQYF.